This T cell receptor beta chain was sequenced for a study of blood T cells in healthy people across ages. Extraction of total RNA produced a minimum of 5 micrograms from each sample. With a J-beta primer mix and a sample-barcoded 5' primer, a second PCR ran about 7 to 12 cycles. TCRdb independently ran MiXCR on the 5' RACE reads; one entry per CDR3 protein. The table includes 660,000 or so distinct CDR3 sequences, about 53% detected once. Regarding this clonotype: The antigen remains undetermined.

The CDR3 contains 15 residues. Whole-study findings and limits: Naive CD4+ cell counts and diversity both ran higher in long-lived than in aged donors. The study regarded diversity estimates from one million T cells as underestimates.

The sample comprised blood. V is TRBV12-3 or TRBV12-4 and J is TRBJ2-4, with D unresolved. The DNA end lines up better with TRBJ2-5; the J call may be wrong. This sequence was found in a man aged 55 to 69 in good health. The CDR3 region is CASSFYQPAQETQYF. For the CDR3, the DNA is TGTGCCAGCAGTTTCTACCAGCCAGCCCAAGAGACCCAGTACTTC.